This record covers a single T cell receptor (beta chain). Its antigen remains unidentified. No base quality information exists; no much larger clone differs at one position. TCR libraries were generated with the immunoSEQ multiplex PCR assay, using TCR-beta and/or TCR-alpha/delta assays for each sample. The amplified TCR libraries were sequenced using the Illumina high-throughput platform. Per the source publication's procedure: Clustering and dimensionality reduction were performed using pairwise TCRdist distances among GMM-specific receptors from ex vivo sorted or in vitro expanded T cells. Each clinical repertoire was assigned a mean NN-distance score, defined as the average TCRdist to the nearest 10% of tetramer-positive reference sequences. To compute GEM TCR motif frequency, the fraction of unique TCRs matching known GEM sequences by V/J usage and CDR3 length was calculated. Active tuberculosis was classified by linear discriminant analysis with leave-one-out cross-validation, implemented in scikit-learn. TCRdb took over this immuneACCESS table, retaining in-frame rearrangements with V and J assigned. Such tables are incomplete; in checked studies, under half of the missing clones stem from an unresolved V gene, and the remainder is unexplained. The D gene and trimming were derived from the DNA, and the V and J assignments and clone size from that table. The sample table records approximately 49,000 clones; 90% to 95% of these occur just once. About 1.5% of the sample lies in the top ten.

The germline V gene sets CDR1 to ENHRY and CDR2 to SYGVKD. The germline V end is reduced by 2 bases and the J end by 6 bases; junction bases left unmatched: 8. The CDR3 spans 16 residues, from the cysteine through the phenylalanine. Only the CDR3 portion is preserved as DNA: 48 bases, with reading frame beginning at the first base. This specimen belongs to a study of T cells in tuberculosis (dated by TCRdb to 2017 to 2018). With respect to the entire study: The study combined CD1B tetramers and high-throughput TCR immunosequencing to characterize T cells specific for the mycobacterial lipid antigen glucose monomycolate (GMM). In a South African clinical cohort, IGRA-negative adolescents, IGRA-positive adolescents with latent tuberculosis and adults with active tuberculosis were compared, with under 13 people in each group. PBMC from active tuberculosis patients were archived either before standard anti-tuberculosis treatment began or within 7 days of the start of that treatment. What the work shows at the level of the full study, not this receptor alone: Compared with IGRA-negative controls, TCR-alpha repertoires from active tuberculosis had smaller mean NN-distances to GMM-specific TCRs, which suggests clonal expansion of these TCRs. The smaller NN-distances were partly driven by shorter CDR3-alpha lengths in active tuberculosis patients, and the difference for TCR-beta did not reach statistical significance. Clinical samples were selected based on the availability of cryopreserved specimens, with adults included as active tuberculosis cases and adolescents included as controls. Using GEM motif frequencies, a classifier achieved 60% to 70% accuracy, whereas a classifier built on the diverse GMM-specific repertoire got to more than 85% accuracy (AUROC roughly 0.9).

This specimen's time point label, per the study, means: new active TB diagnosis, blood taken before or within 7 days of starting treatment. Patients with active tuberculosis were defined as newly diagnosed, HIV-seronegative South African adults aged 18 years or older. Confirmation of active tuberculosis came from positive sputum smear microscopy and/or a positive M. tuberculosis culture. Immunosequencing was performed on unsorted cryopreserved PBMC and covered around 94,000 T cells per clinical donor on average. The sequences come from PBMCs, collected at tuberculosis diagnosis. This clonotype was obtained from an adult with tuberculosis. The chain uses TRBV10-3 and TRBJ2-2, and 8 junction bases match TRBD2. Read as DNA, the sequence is TGTGCCATCAGTGAGACGAGCGGGAGTTCCGCCGGGGAGCTGTTTTTT. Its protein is CAISETSGSSAGELFF.